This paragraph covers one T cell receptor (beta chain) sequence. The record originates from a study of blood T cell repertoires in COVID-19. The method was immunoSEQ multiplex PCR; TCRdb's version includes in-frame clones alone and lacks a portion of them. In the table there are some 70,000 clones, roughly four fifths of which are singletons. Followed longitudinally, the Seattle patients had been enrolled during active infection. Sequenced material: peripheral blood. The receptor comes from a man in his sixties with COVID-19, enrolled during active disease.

CDR3 residues: CASSKVIPLCDYEQYF. The DNA of the CDR3 is TGTGCCAGCAGCAAAGTAATTCCATTGTGCGACTACGAGCAGTACTTC. The chain uses TRBV21-1 and TRBJ2-7; the table's D call, TRBD2, has no DNA check behind it. TRBV21-1 has pseudogene status. The length of the CDR3 is 16 residues.